The sequence of this TCR beta chain was determined in a study of tumor-infiltrating lymphocytes in primary liver carcinoma. V was shortened by 10 bases and J by 5 bases, with 26 bases between the two germline ends. The CDR3 spans 16 residues. The germline V gene has CDR1 MNHEY and CDR2 SVGAGI. Study-level points and caveats: Lesser overlap characterized tumor-adjacent and tumor-blood pairs relative to tumor region pairs.

The source material, 20-30 mg of unsorted bulk tissue, was used to co-extract RNA and DNA. A word on this clonotype: Antigen unknown.

Constant-region priming of approximately 0.55 ug total RNA yielded TCR beta cDNA. The TCR beta library was amplified through three nested multiplex PCR rounds in a modified ARM-PCR procedure. With TRBV1-TRBV30 forward primers and a C-beta reverse primer, the first two PCR rounds were run for roughly 10 cycles each. MiXCR, run by TCRdb on the multiplex PCR reads, gives a single entry per CDR3 protein. The table has under 25,000 distinct CDR3 sequences, about 74% seen once. The chain uses TRBV6-5 and TRBJ1-1; D possibly corresponds to TRBD1 (6 bases). Sequencing used liver tumor tissue from sampling region 5. Subset meaning: tumor region T5, tumor centre. The TCR comes from a woman in her twenties or thirties with primary liver carcinoma and hepatitis B virus infection. Here the CDR3 reads CANSYGGSGRVTEAFF. The DNA for the CDR3 is TGTGCCAACAGCTACGGGGGCAGCGGAAGAGTAACTGAAGCTTTCTTT.